This entry is about one T cell receptor beta chain. The antigen is unknown. Sequencing of cultured CD4+ T cell DNA used the Oncomine TCR Beta short-read assay. TCRdb re-called the PCR reads through MiXCR, storing one row per CDR3 protein. The sample shows about 14,000 distinct CDR3 sequences, approximately 57% of them seen only once. CDR1 and CDR2 (germline): MNHNS, SASEGT. Trimming shortened V by 3 bases and J by 3 bases, and 15 bases separated the two germline ends. The length of the CDR3 is 16 residues. The data originate from a study of vaccination and CD4 T cells after COVID-19. Study information: Samples were taken after vaccination, a median of around 76 days after dose two, with a range of 14 to 241.

Treatment noted: roughly 10-day PBMC culture with coronavirus spike peptide pools or control peptides (ViraFEST assay). The V gene is TRBV6-1, the J gene TRBJ1-5, with D uncertain. The sequence came from a human donor who had recovered from COVID-19. Sequenced: CD4+ T cells from blood, cultured in vitro. The CDR3 region is CASSDDPYRINQPQHF. The CDR3 DNA follows: TGTGCCAGCAGTGACGATCCGTATCGGATCAATCAGCCCCAGCATTTT.